The entry below gives a single T cell receptor beta chain sequence along with its context. Its matching antigen is unknown. The data stem from a study of beta chain features in type 1 diabetes. Study-wide context: Across every sample, around 100,000,000 sorted cells were examined in total.

The isolated RNA, all of it, was reverse transcribed, so expressed TCRB transcripts were what got sequenced. Data came from immunoSEQ multiplex PCR; TCRdb stores just in-frame clones and leaves some out. The sample consists of about 930,000 clones, 15% to 20% of them appearing once. Findings and caveats of the study: Diminished insertions and augmented deletions at VDJ junctions characterized type 1 diabetes patients. Relative to healthy donors, patients appeared to have naive, central memory and Treg TCRB repertoires that were more similar. In patients and controls equally, PCR might favor templates that are shorter.

This clonotype originated in a woman aged 18-29 years in good health. The sample consisted of naive CD4+ T cells from blood.

The CDR3 region is CASSVAILDTQYF. The CDR3 region has the DNA TGTGCCAGCAGCGTAGCGATTTTGGATACGCAGTATTTT. V and J are TRBV9 and TRBJ2-3; the D is unclear. Germline V gene sequence: CDR1 SGDLS, CDR2 YYNGEE. This CDR3 spans 13 amino acids. V gave up 0 bases and J gave up 6 bases, with 8 bases separating them.